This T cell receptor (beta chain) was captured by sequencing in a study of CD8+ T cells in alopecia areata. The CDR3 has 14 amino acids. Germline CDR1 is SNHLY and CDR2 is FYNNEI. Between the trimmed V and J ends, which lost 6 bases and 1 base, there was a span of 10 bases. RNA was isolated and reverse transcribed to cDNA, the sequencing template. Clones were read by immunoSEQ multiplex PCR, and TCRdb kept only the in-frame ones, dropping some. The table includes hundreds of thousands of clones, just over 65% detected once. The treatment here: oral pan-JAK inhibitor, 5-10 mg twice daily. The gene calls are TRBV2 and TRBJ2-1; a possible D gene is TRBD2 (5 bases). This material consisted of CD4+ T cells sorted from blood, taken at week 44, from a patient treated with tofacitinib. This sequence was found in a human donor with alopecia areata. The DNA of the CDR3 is TGTGCCAGCAGGGCCCGGGGTTCCTACAATGAGCAGTTCTTC. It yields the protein CASRARGSYNEQFF. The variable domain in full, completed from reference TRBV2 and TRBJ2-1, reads EPEVTQTPSHQVTQMGQEVILRCVPISNHLYFYWYRQILGQKVEFLVSFYNNEISEKSEIFDDQFSVERPDGSNFTLKIRSTKLEDSAMYFCASRARGSYNEQFFGPGTRLTVL.